This TCR beta chain is drawn from a study of blood T cells in healthy people across ages. Study in general: Template-switching capture recovered about one barcoded beta molecule per two T cells.

There are a few counts of this clonotype. A sample-barcoded 5' primer and a J-beta primer mix were used in a second PCR of roughly 7 to 12 cycles. Researchers report that a template-switch adaptor with 12 random nucleotides tagged each cDNA molecule. Using its own MiXCR run on the 5' RACE reads, TCRdb lists one record per CDR3 protein. The table lists 700,000 to 850,000 distinct CDR3 sequences, 35% to 40% of them singletons, with 13% in the top ten. This receptor was identified in a young man in good health. The sequenced sample consisted of blood.

The DNA of the CDR3 is TGTGCCAGCAGTTCAGTAGAAGCTTTCTTT. Amino acids: CASSSVEAFF. The V gene is TRBV12-3 or TRBV12-4, the J gene TRBJ1-1; D is unresolved. This CDR3 comprises 10 residues. V was pared by 4 bases and J by 8 bases, with 5 bases between.